Listed here are 30 T cell receptor beta chains from one sample, sequenced in a study of shared clonotypes between healthy human individuals. Sequenced by immunoSEQ multiplex PCR; TCRdb stores in-frame clones only, minus some. The table includes about 1.5 million clones, roughly 96% detected once. Sequencing used naive CD4+ T cells sorted from blood. Subset described: CD45RA+ positively selected. The receptors shown here come from a young man in good health.

The CDR3 sequence: CSVGLAGVAETQYF. The CDR3 DNA is TGCAGCGTTGGGCTTGCAGGGGTAGCCGAGACCCAGTACTTC. The chain joins TRBV29-1 to TRBJ2-5, with a tentative D call TRBD1 (6 bases). The germline V gene encodes CDR1 SQVTM and CDR2 ANQGSEA. Trimming removed 4 bases at V and 5 bases at J, with 17 bases between. The CDR3 consists of 14 residues. Variable domain in full (rest from reference TRBV29-1 and TRBJ2-5): SAVISQKPSRDICQRGTSLTIQCQVDSQVTMMFWYRQQPGQSLTLIATANQGSEATYESGFVIDKFPISRPNLTFSTLTVSNMSPEDSSIYLCSVGLAGVAETQYFGPGTRLLVL.

This clone was seen once. The V call is TRBV21-1, the J call TRBJ1-3. TRBV21-1 is a recognized pseudogene. This CDR3 region has 16 residues. The CDR3 here is CASSKAREGGGNTIYF. As DNA, the CDR3 is TGTGCCAGCAGCAAAGCGCGGGAGGGGGGAGGAAACACCATATATTTT.

The chain recombines TRBV29-1 with TRBJ2-5, with TRBD2 matching over 8 bases. The V gene's germline CDR1 is SQVTM and CDR2 ANQGSEA. The trim removed 4 bases at V and 2 bases at J, leaving 9 bases unmatched. The CDR3 length is 15 residues. The CDR3 nucleotides read TGCAGCGTTGGTATACTAGCGGAAAAACAAGAGACCCAGTACTTC. This encodes CSVGILAEKQETQYF.

In nucleotides, the CDR3 is TGTGCCAGCAGGCTAGGCGGGGAGGGTGGAACCTACGAGCAGTACTTC. Its translation: CASRLGGEGGTYEQYF. The chain couples TRBV28 to TRBJ2-7, with 7 bases matching TRBD2. Trimming at V came to 6 bases and at J to 2 bases, leaving 13 bases not matched to a gene. This CDR3 is built from 16 residues. Germline CDR1 is MDHEN and CDR2 is SYDVKM.

The rearrangement joins TRBV18 to TRBJ1-3, with D tentatively TRBD1 (5 bases). CDR1 and CDR2 from the germline V gene are KGHSH and LQKENI. V gave up 5 bases and J gave up 0 bases, with 20 bases separating them. This CDR3 region has 18 residues. The CDR3: CASSLTVGTFSSGNTIYF. CDR3 nucleotide sequence: TGTGCCAGCTCATTGACGGTTGGGACCTTCAGCTCTGGAAACACCATATATTTT.

The V call is TRBV5-1, the J call TRBJ2-5, with 8 bases aligning to TRBD1. The germline V gene has CDR1 SGHRS and CDR2 YFSETQ. The CDR3 is 14 residues long. J was trimmed by 4 bases and V by 3 bases; bases with no gene match: 5. CDR3 residues: CASSSDRGGETQYF. The CDR3 coding sequence is TGCGCCAGCAGCTCCGACAGGGGAGGAGAGACCCAGTACTTC.

This clone appeared a single time. The chain is built from TRBV15 and TRBJ1-3; no definite D call. V gave up 0 bases and J gave up 2 bases, with 8 bases separating them. Germline lookup yields CDR1 LNHNV and CDR2 YYDKDF (reference sequence). This CDR3 has 15 amino acids. In DNA, the CDR3 is TGTGCCACCAGCAGAGATGGGGTAGCTGGAAACACCATATATTTT. Translation: CATSRDGVAGNTIYF.

This chain uses TRBV28 with TRBJ2-2; the match to TRBD2 covers 7 bases. The CDR3 loop spans 14 amino acids. Per the germline V gene, CDR1 is MDHEN and CDR2 is SYDVKM. V was clipped by 10 bases and J by 4 bases; unmatched bases: 9. In DNA form, the CDR3 reads TGTGCCACCGGTGGGGGGGGAGTCACCGGGGAGCTGTTTTTT. Translation gives CATGGGGVTGELFF.

The chain couples TRBV2 to TRBJ2-7, with D perhaps matching TRBD1 (6 bases). The germline V gene encodes CDR1 SNHLY and CDR2 FYNNEI. This CDR3 has 14 residues. The ends were cut back, 11 bases at V and 0 bases at J, with 17 bases in the middle. The CDR3 is CAQSTGWSSYEQYF. The CDR3 region has the DNA TGTGCCCAGAGCACAGGGTGGAGCTCCTACGAGCAGTACTTC.

The genes are TRBV10-3 and TRBJ2-3, with TRBD1 identical over 10 bases. There are 14 residues in the CDR3. V was clipped by 11 bases and J by 2 bases; unmatched bases: 7. Germline loops: CDR1 ENHRY, CDR2 SYGVKD. DNA for the CDR3: TGTGCCGTCGCCGGGACAGGGGCCACAGATACGCAGTATTTT. Amino acids: CAVAGTGATDTQYF.

The chain has TRBV5-8 and TRBJ1-1; TRBD1 is a possible D gene (6 bases). Germline V gives CDR1 SGHTS, CDR2 YDEGEE. With 3 bases removed from V and 5 bases from J, the gap between germline ends came to 14 bases. This CDR3 is built from 14 residues. The CDR3 sequence: CASSSLGGRTEAFF. Written as DNA, the CDR3 is TGTGCCAGCAGCTCGTTAGGGGGAAGGACTGAAGCTTTCTTT. The full variable domain, with the rest looked up from reference TRBV5-8 and TRBJ1-1, is EAGVTQSPTHLIKTRGQQATLRCSPISGHTSVYWYQQALGLGLQFLLWYDEGEERNRGNFPPRFSGRQFPNYSSELNVNALELEDSALYLCASSSLGGRTEAFFGQGTRLTVV.

As to this clone: Different DNA sequences within this sample yield the same CDR3. V is TRBV7-2 and J is TRBJ1-1; 8 bases fit TRBD1. CDR1 is SGHTA and CDR2 is FQGNSA in the germline V gene. V shed 5 bases and J 1 base; nucleotides not matched to a gene: 3. This CDR3 is built from 14 residues. The CDR3 coding sequence is TGTGCCAGCAGCGCCGGGACAGGGAACACTGAAGCTTTCTTT. It specifies CASSAGTGNTEAFF.

This chain joins TRBV27 and TRBJ2-7, with D maybe TRBD1 (6 bases). The length of the CDR3 is 14 residues. CDR1 is MNHEY and CDR2 is SMNVEV in the germline V gene (reference sequence). Trimming left V 3 bases short and J 6 bases short, with 15 bases between. The CDR3 protein is CASSFGGGFSEQYF. The CDR3 nucleotides are TGTGCCAGCAGTTTTGGGGGCGGTTTCAGCGAGCAGTACTTC.

V and J are TRBV11-2 and TRBJ1-1; a possible D gene is TRBD1 (5 bases). V lost 4 bases, J lost 5 bases, and 14 bases lay in between. CDR3 length: 14 amino acids. CDR1 and CDR2 (germline): SGHAT, FQNNGV. The CDR3 loop is CASSSWGAKTEAFF. The DNA for the CDR3 is TGTGCCAGCAGCTCCTGGGGCGCAAAAACTGAAGCTTTCTTT.

V gene TRBV7-2 combines with J gene TRBJ1-1; D unclear. Germline-derived CDR1 and CDR2 are SGHTA and FQGNSA. This CDR3 spans 14 amino acids. Trimming stripped 7 bases from V and 9 bases from J, with 21 bases between. CDR3 sequence: CASTKTASHGKAFF. The CDR3 region has the DNA TGTGCCAGCACGAAGACGGCCAGCCACGGCAAAGCTTTCTTT.

V gene TRBV5-4 combines with J gene TRBJ2-1; D unclear. The CDR3 is made up of 14 amino acids. Germline CDR1 and CDR2: SGHNT and YYREEE (reference sequence). The V end lost 0 bases, the J end lost 2 bases, and 6 bases lay between the germline ends. The CDR3 protein is CASSLVATYNEQFF. In nucleotides, the CDR3 is TGTGCCAGCAGCTTGGTCGCCACCTACAATGAGCAGTTCTTC.

The gene calls are TRBV30 and TRBJ1-1; D call uncertain. V was cut by 0 bases and J by 5 bases, with 16 bases left in between. Germline CDR1 is GTSNPN and CDR2 is SVGIG (reference sequence). The CDR3 is made up of 15 amino acids. Written as DNA, the CDR3 is TGTGCCTGGAGTGTATCCCTTACCATTGAGACTGAAGCTTTCTTT. Encoded protein: CAWSVSLTIETEAFF.

J is TRBJ2-7 and V is TRBV18; no definite D call. The CDR3 loop spans 15 amino acids. Looked up from germline, CDR1 is KGHSH and CDR2 is LQKENI. The V gene lost 6 bases and the J gene lost 2 bases, with 17 bases spanning the gap. CDR3 in amino acids: CASSPYSDAPYEQYF. In DNA, the CDR3 is TGTGCCAGCTCGCCCTACTCGGACGCCCCCTACGAGCAGTACTTC. The full variable domain, rest sourced from reference TRBV18 and TRBJ2-7, is NAGVMQNPRHLVRRRGQEARLRCSPMKGHSHVYWYRQLPEEGLKFMVYLQKENIIDESGMPKERFSAEFPKEGPSILRIQQVVRGDSAAYFCASSPYSDAPYEQYFGPGTRLTVT.

This sequence joins TRBV18 and TRBJ2-2, with a possible D match to TRBD1 (6 bases). The CDR3 totals 13 residues. V was trimmed by 4 bases and J by 4 bases, leaving 7 bases between them. Looked up from germline, CDR1 is KGHSH and CDR2 is LQKENI. In DNA form, the CDR3 reads TGTGCCAGCTCACTGGACAGCACCGGGGAGCTGTTTTTT. This encodes CASSLDSTGELFF.

V usage is TRBV29-1 and J usage is TRBJ1-4; TRBD1 matches 9 bases. The germline CDR1 and CDR2 sequences are SQVTM and ANQGSEA. The CDR3 contains 17 residues. The V and J ends lost 7 bases and 0 bases, in that order; junction bases with no gene match: 12. CDR3 DNA: TGCAGCGCAATACCCCGGGACAGGGCCACAACTAATGAAAAACTGTTTTTT. Amino acids: CSAIPRDRATTNEKLFF.

This clone has only one observation. The rearrangement uses TRBV7-2 and TRBJ2-4; 11 nucleotides line up with TRBD2. Germline values: CDR1 SGHTA, CDR2 FQGNSA. V was clipped by 1 base and J by 2 bases; unmatched bases: 10. This CDR3 is built from 19 residues. The chain's CDR3 is CASSLVSGRADRSKNIQYF. The CDR3 DNA is TGTGCCAGCAGCTTAGTTAGCGGGAGGGCCGACCGGTCCAAAAACATTCAGTACTTC.

This clone was seen just once. The V call is TRBV28, the J call TRBJ2-1; 9 bases map to TRBD2. The CDR3 contains 16 residues. CDR1 is MDHEN, CDR2 SYDVKM, per germline. Trimming cost V 6 bases and J 2 bases; bases outside gene matches: 8. In DNA form, the CDR3 reads TGTGCCAGCAGCCCTGCTAGCGGGACGACCTACAATGAGCAGTTCTTC. Translating gives CASSPASGTTYNEQFF.

This clone was picked up one time. The gene calls are TRBV15 and TRBJ2-2; a possible D gene is TRBD1 (5 bases). The CDR3 sequence is 16 residues long. Germline V gene data show CDR1 as LNHNV and CDR2 as YYDKDF (reference sequence). Trimming left V 4 bases short and J 6 bases short, with 18 bases between. CDR3 DNA sequence: TGTGCCACCAGCAAGAAGTCAGGGCTATGGCCCGGGGAGCTGTTTTTT. As protein: CATSKKSGLWPGELFF.

This chain connects TRBV7-9 to TRBJ2-3; TRBD1 matches 9 bases. Germline CDR1 and CDR2: SEHNR and FQNEAQ (reference sequence). CDR3 size: 15 residues. V was clipped by 6 bases and J by 7 bases; unmatched bases: 11. The CDR3 loop is CASSSTGGWGYTQYF. The CDR3 bases are TGTGCCAGCAGTTCCACAGGGGGCTGGGGTTATACGCAGTATTTT.

CDR3 residues: CASSTLSGRNTDTQYF. As DNA, the CDR3 is TGTGCCAGCAGTACGCTTAGCGGGAGGAACACAGATACGCAGTATTTT. J is TRBJ2-3 and V is TRBV28; the match to TRBD2 covers 10 bases. This CDR3 has 16 residues. The V gene end was trimmed by 5 bases and the J gene end by 2 bases; junction bases not matched to a gene: 7. Germline V gene sequence: CDR1 MDHEN, CDR2 SYDVKM.

This clone appeared a single time. This chain uses TRBV5-1 with TRBJ2-1; D possibly corresponds to TRBD1 (6 bases). Trimming stripped 6 bases from V and 4 bases from J, with 11 bases between. In germline, CDR1 is SGHRS, CDR2 YFSETQ. This CDR3 contains 13 residues. In nucleotides, the CDR3 is TGCGCCAGCAAAGAGGGGGAATACAATGAGCAGTTCTTC. The encoded protein is CASKEGEYNEQFF.

This sequence joins TRBV6-6 and TRBJ2-1; 11 nucleotides match TRBD1. This CDR3 region has 15 residues. J lost 8 bases, V lost 7 bases, and 10 bases had no gene match. The germline V gene has CDR1 MNHNY and CDR2 SVGAGI (reference sequence). CDR3 in amino acids: CASIIRDRGKDEQFF. The CDR3 nucleotides read TGTGCCAGCATAATCCGGGACAGGGGGAAAGATGAGCAGTTCTTC.

The gene calls are TRBV6-6 and TRBJ1-5, with D uncertain. Trimming removed 6 bases from V and 0 bases from J, with 9 bases in between. The CDR3 totals 14 residues. In germline, CDR1 is MNHNY, CDR2 SVGAGI (reference sequence). For the CDR3, the DNA is TGTGCCAGCAGCCCCCCAAGTAGCAATCAGCCCCAGCATTTT. Its protein product is CASSPPSSNQPQHF.

The CDR3 nucleotides are TGTGCCAGCAGTTTACTTGCGGGAGGAACCTACAATGAGCAGTTCTTC. Translated, it gives CASSLLAGGTYNEQFF. The gene calls are TRBV27 and TRBJ2-1; 8 bases line up with TRBD2. The V segment lost 2 bases and the J segment 2 bases; nucleotides outside the gene matches: 5. Germline V gene lookup returns CDR1 MNHEY and CDR2 SMNVEV (reference sequence). The CDR3 has 16 amino acids.

The rearrangement uses TRBV5-6 and TRBJ2-1; 7 positions agree with TRBD2. V dropped 0 bases and J dropped 5; count of bases not matched to a gene: 5. Germline-derived CDR1 and CDR2 are SGHDT and YYEEEE. The CDR3 runs 15 residues. DNA for the CDR3: TGTGCCAGCAGCTTGGTAGGACTAGATCACAATGAGCAGTTCTTC. It specifies CASSLVGLDHNEQFF.